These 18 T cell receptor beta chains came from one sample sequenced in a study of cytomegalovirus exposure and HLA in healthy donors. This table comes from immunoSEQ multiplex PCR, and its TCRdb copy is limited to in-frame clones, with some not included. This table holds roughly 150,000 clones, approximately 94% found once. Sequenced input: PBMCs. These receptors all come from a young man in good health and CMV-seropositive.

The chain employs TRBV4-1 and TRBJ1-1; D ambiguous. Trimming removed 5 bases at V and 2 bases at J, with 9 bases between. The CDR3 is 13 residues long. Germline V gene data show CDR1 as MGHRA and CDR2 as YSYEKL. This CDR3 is CASSYGINTEAFF. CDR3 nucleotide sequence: TGCGCCAGCAGCTACGGGATTAACACTGAAGCTTTCTTT.

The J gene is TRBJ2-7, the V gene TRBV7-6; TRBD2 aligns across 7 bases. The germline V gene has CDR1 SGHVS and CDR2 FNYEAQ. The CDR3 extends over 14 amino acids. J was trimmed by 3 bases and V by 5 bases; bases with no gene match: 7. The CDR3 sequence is CASSARASGYEQYF. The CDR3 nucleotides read TGTGCCAGCAGCGCGCGGGCTAGCGGCTACGAGCAGTACTTC. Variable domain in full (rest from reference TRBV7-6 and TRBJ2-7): GAGVSQSPRYKVTKRGQDVALRCDPISGHVSLYWYRQALGQGPEFLTYFNYEAQQDKSGLPNDRFSAERPEGSISTLTIQRTEQRDSAMYRCASSARASGYEQYFGPGTRLTVT.

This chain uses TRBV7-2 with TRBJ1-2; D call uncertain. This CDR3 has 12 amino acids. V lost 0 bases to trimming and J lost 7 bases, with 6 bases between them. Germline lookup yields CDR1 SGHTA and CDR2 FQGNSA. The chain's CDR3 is CASSLAGRGYTF. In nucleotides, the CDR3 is TGTGCCAGCAGCTTAGCCGGTCGTGGCTACACCTTC.

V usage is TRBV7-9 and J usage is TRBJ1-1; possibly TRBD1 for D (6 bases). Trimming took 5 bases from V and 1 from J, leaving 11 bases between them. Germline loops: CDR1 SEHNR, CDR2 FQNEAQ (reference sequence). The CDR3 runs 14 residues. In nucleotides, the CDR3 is TGTGCCAGCAGCCAAGGACAGTCGAACACTGAAGCTTTCTTT. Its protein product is CASSQGQSNTEAFF.

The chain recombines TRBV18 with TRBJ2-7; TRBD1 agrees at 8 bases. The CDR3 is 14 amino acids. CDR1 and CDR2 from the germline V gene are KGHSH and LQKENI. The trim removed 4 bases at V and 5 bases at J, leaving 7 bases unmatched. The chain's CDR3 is CASSRDRFGNEQYF. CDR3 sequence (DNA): TGTGCCAGCTCACGGGACAGGTTTGGGAACGAGCAGTACTTC.

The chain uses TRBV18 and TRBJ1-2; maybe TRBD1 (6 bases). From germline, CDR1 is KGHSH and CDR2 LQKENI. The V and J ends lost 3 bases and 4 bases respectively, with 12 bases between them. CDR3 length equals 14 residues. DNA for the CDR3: TGTGCCAGCTCACCGAGGACAGAAGCCTATGGCTACACCTTC. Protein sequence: CASSPRTEAYGYTF.

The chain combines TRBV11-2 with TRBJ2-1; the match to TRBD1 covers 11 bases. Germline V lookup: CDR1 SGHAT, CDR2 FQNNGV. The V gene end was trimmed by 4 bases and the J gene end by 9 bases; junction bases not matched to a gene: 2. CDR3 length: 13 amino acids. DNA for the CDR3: TGTGCCAGCAGCTGGACAGGGGGCAGTGAGCAGTTCTTC. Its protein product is CASSWTGGSEQFF.

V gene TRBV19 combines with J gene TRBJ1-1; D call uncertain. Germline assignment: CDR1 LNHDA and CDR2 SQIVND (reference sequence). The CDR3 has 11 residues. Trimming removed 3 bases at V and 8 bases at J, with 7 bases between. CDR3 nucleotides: TGTGCCAGTAGTATGGGAGGAGAAGCTTTCTTT. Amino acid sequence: CASSMGGEAFF.

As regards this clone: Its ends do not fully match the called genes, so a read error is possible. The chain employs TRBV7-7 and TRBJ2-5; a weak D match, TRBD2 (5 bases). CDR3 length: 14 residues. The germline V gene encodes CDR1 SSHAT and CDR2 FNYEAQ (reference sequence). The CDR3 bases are TGTGCTAGCAGCTTAAGCGCGGGCCAAGAGACCCAGTACTTC. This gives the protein CASSLSAGQETQYF.

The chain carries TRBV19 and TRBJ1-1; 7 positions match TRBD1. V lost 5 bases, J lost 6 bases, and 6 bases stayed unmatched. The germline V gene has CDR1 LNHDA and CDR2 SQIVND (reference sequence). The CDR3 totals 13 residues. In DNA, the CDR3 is TGTGCCAGTAGTTCCAGGGGGTACGCTGAAGCTTTCTTT. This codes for CASSSRGYAEAFF.

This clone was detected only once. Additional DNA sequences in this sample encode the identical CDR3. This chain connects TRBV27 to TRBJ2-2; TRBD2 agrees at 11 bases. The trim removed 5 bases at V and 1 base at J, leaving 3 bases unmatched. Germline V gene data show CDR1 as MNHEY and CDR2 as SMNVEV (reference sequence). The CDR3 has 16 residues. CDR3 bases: TGTGCCAGCAGTCCTGGACTAGCGGGGAACACCGGGGAGCTGTTTTTT. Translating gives CASSPGLAGNTGELFF.

CDR3 coding DNA: TGTGCCAGCAGTCCTACGCTTACCTCCGTTGAAGCTTTCTTT. This codes for CASSPTLTSVEAFF. The gene calls are TRBV5-4 and TRBJ1-1; D remains ambiguous. This CDR3 is built from 14 residues. Deletions cut 5 bases from V and 7 bases from J, with 18 bases between. The germline CDR1 and CDR2 sequences are SGHNT and YYREEE (reference sequence).

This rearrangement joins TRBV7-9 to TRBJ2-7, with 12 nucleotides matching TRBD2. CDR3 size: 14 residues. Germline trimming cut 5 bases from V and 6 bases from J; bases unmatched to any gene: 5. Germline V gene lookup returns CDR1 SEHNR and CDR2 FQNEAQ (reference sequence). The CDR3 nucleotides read TGTGCCAGCAGCCCACTAGCGGGAGGTGGCGAGCAGTACTTC. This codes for CASSPLAGGGEQYF.

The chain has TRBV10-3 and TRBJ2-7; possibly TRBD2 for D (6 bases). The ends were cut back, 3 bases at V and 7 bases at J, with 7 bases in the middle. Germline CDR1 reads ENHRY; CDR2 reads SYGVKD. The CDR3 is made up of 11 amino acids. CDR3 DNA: TGTGCCATCAGTGATGGAGGGGAGCAGTACTTC. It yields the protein CAISDGGEQYF.

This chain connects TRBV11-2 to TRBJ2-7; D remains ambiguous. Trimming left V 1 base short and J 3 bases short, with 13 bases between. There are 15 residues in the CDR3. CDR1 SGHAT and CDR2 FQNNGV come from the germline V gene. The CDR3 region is CASSLGAAAYYEQYF. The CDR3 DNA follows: TGTGCCAGCAGCTTAGGTGCGGCGGCATACTACGAGCAGTACTTC.

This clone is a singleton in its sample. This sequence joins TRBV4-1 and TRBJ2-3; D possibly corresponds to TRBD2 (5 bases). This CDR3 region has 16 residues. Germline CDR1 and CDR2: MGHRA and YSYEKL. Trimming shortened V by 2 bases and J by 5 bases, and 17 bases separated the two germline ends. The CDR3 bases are TGCGCCAGCAGCCAACGTACCGGGAACCCTGGAGATACGCAGTATTTT. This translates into CASSQRTGNPGDTQYF.

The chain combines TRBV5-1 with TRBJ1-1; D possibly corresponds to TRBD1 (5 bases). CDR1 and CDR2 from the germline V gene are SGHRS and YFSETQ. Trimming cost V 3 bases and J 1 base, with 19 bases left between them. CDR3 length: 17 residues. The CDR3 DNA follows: TGCGCCAGCAGCTCGGGCCGGGGGTTAGGGGCGAACACTGAAGCTTTCTTT. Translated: CASSSGRGLGANTEAFF.

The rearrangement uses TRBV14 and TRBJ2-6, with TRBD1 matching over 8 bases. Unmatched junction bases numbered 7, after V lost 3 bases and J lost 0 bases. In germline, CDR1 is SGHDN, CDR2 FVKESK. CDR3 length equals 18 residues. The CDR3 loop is CASSQVGRGLSGANVLTF. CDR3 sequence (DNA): TGTGCCAGCAGCCAGGTGGGCAGGGGGCTCTCTGGGGCCAACGTCCTGACTTTC.